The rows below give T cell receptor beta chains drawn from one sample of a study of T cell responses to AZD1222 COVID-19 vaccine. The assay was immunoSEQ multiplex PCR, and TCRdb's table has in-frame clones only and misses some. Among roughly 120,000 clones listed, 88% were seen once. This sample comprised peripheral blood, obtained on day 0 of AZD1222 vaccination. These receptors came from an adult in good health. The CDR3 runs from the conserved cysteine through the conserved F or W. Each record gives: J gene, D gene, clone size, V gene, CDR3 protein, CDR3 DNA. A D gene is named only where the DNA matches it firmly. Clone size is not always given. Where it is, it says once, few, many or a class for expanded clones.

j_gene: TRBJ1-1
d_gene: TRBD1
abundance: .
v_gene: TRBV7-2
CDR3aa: CASSLGPDRGLEAFF
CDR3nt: TGTGCCAGCAGCTTAGGCCCGGACAGGGGTCTTGAAGCTTTCTTT

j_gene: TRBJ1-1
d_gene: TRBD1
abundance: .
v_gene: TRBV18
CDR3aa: CASSPPGTATEAFF
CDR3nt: TGTGCCAGCTCACCACCCGGGACAGCGACTGAAGCTTTCTTT

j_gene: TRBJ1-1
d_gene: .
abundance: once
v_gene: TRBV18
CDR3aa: CASSPPSVSEAFF
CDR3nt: TGTGCCAGCTCACCACCCTCGGTTTCTGAAGCTTTCTTT

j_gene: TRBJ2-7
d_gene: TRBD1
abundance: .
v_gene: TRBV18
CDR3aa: CASSPGTGGGEQYF
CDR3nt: TGTGCCAGCTCACCCGGGACAGGGGGCGGCGAGCAGTACTTC

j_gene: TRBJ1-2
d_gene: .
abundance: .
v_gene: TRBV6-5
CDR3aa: CASNLKGGHHGF
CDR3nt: TGTGCCAGCAATTTAAAGGGGGGGCATCATGGCTTC

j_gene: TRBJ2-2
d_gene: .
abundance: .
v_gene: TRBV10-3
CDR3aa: CAISELGKSGELFF
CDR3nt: TGTGCCATCAGTGAGTTGGGGAAAAGCGGGGAGCTGTTTTTT

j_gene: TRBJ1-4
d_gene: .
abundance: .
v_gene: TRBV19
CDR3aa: CASRSGRINEKLFF
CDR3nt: TGTGCCAGTAGGAGTGGACGGATTAATGAAAAACTGTTTTTT

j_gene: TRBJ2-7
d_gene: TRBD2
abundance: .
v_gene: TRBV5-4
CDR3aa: CASSSGTSGSYPWEQYF
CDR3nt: TGTGCCAGCAGCTCCGGGACTAGCGGGAGTTACCCCTGGGAGCAGTACTTC

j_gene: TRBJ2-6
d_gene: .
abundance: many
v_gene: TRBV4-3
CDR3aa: CASSQVSGAGANVLTF
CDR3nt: TGCGCCAGCAGCCAAGTCTCCGGGGCTGGGGCCAACGTCCTGACTTTC

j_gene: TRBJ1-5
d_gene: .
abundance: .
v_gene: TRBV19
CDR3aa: CASSIMTQGSNQPQHF
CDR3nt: TGTGCCAGTAGTATAATGACACAGGGTAGCAATCAGCCCCAGCATTTT

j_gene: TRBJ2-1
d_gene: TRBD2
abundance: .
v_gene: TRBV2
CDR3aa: CASSDRSGGLNEQFF
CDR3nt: TGTGCCAGCAGTGATCGCAGCGGGGGGCTTAATGAGCAGTTCTTC

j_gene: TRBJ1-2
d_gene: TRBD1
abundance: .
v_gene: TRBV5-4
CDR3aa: CASSPGGTALNYGYTF
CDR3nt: TGTGCCAGCAGCCCGGGGGGGACAGCCCTTAACTATGGCTACACCTTC

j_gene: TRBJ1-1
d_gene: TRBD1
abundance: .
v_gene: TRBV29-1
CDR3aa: CSASGQTNTEAFF
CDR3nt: TGCAGCGCCTCGGGACAGACGAACACTGAAGCTTTCTTT

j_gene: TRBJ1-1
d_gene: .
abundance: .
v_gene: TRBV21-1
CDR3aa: CASSKETDNTEAFF
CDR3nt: TGTGCCAGCAGCAAAGAAACCGACAACACTGAAGCTTTCTTT

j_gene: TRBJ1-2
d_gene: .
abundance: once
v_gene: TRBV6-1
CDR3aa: CASSETVGYGYTF
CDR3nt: TGTGCCAGCAGTGAGACGGTGGGTTATGGCTACACCTTC

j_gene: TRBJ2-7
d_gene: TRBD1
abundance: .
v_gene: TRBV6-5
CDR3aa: CASRQGQVLAYEQYF
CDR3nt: TGTGCCAGCAGACAGGGACAGGTCCTCGCCTACGAGCAGTACTTC

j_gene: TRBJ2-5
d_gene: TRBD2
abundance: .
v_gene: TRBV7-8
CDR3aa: CASSRAGGRSETQYF
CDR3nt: TGTGCCAGCAGCCGAGCGGGGGGGCGGTCGGAGACCCAGTACTTC

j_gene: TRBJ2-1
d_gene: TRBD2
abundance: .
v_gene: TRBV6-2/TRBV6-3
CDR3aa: CASSYSGGSSYNEQFF
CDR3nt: TGTGCCAGCAGTTACAGTGGCGGGAGCTCCTACAATGAGCAGTTCTTC